This T cell receptor (beta chain) stems from a study of OX40 agonist ivuxolimab in advanced cancers. In terms of the full investigation: Ivuxolimab was a fully human IgG2 agonistic monoclonal antibody targeting the costimulatory receptor OX40 (CD134). Partial responses occurred in three dose-escalation patients: two with cutaneous melanoma and one with hepatocellular carcinoma. In the dose-escalation cohort, over 65% of patients were male, and the mean age was around 60 years, with a range of roughly 20 to 85. Patients were allowed to have had prior anti-PD-1, anti-PD-L1 or anti-CTLA-4 therapy, and roughly 40% of the dose-escalation patients had been treated with checkpoint inhibitors. The monotherapy dose-escalation portion (N of about 50 patients) of the phase I ivuxolimab trial is reported in the paper. Intravenous ivuxolimab was administered to patients every 2 weeks at six dose levels: 0.01, 0.1, 0.3, 1.5, 3 and 10 mg/kg. Of the approximately 50 patients in dose escalation, about 20 had hepatocellular carcinoma, about 15 had melanoma, 9 had renal cell carcinoma and 9 had head and neck cancer. The point of sequencing TCRbeta in the periphery was to test whether ivuxolimab changed TCR sequence diversity and drove clonal T-cell expansion.

Remarks on this clone: Its antigen is not yet known. Within one base of it there is no much larger clone, and no base qualities were kept.

Genomic DNA was extracted from sorted cells for sequencing of the TCRbeta CDR3 region. The immunoSEQ Assay was used to sequence the TCRbeta CDR3 regions. TCRdb mirrors the immuneACCESS table, restricted to in-frame sequences. Some clones are absent from its copies; in checked studies, under half trace to an unresolved V gene, and the reason for the others is unknown. The table for this sample lists approximately 23,000 clones; 80% to 90% of them were counted only once. In total, the top ten clones hold roughly 16% of the sample. Broad study findings and their caveats: After ivuxolimab, more expanded clones were found on average in CD8+ T cells than in CD4+ T cells. At doses of 0.1 to 3.0 mg/kg, clonal expansion of both CD4+ and CD8+ blood T cells was observed from baseline to week 6. Which antigens the clonally expanded peripheral T cells were specific for was not determined. Low levels of normalized T-cell clonal expansion were also seen in some patients who did not respond. In partial responders in the 0.1-3.0 mg/kg groups, normalized peripheral clonal expansion was found to be among the lowest, especially among CD8+ T cells.

The CDR3 covers 16 residues, taking in both the cysteine and the phenylalanine. Only CDR3 DNA remains: 48 bases, in frame from the first base. The junction shows trimming of 10 bases on V and 0 bases on J, plus 16 bases between the germline ends. According to the germline V gene, CDR1 reads LGHNA and CDR2 reads YNFKEQ. The trial excluded patients who had a history of autoimmune disease or were on systemic immunosuppression. Peripheral blood for TCR sequencing was collected from all dose cohorts at baseline, on cycle 4 day 1, and on cycle 7 day 1. Samples were obtained from an open-label, multicenter, first-in-human phase I dose-escalation trial of ivuxolimab. Adults with locally advanced or metastatic melanoma, renal cell carcinoma, hepatocellular carcinoma or head and neck squamous cell carcinoma were enrolled in the trial. Before TCR sequencing, CD4+ T cells and CD8+ T cells were sorted from peripheral blood as separate populations.

The sequence is built from TRBV4-2 and TRBJ1-6; the D gene is perhaps TRBD1, from 5 matching bases. Here the sequenced sample was CD4+ or CD8+ T cells sorted from blood, taken in a trial of the OX40 agonist ivuxolimab. The TCR comes from an adult with an advanced solid tumor such as melanoma, head and neck, liver or kidney cancer. For the CDR3, the sequence is CATRAGQSSYNSPLHF. The nucleotides read TGTGCCACCCGGGCAGGGCAGAGCTCCTATAATTCACCCCTCCACTTT.